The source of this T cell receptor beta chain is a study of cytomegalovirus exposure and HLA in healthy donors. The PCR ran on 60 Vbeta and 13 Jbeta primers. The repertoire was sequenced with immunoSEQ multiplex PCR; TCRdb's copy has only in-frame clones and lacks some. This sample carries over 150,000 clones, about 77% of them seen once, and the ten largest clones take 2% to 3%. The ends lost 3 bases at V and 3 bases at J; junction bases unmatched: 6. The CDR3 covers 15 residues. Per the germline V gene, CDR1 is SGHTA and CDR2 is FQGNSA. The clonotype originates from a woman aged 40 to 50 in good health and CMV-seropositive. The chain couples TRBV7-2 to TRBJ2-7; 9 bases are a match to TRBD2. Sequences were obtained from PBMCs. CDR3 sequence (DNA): TGTGCCAGCAGCTTCTTAGCGGGAGCCCACTACGAGCAGTACTTC. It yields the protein CASSFLAGAHYEQYF.